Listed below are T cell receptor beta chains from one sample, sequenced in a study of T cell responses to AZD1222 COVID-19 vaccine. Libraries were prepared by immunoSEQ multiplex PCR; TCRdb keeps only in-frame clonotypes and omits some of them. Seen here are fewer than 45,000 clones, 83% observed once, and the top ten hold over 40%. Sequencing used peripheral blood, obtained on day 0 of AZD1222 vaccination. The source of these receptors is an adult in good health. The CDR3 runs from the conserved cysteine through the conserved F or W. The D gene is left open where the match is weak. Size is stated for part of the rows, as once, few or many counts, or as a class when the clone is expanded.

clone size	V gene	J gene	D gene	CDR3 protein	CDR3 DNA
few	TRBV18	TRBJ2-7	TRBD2	CASSPGTSGGDEQYF	TGTGCCAGCTCACCTGGGACTAGCGGGGGGGACGAGCAGTACTTC
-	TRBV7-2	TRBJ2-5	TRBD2	CASSPRVAGGPRETQYF	TGTGCCAGCAGCCCCCGGGTAGCGGGGGGGCCGAGGGAGACCCAGTACTTC
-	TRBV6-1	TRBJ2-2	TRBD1	CASSDRGQGWTGELFF	TGTGCCAGCAGTGATCGGGGACAGGGGTGGACCGGGGAGCTGTTTTTT
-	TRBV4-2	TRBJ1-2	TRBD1	CASSQGAGGEQGYTF	TGTGCCAGCAGCCAAGGGGCAGGGGGTGAGCAAGGCTACACCTTC
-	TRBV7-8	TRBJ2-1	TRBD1	CASSLGTGEINEQFF	TGTGCCAGCAGCTTAGGGACAGGGGAAATCAATGAGCAGTTCTTC
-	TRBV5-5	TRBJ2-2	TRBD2	CASTPGWREGPGELFF	TGTGCCAGCACCCCAGGGTGGCGGGAGGGCCCCGGGGAGCTGTTTTTT
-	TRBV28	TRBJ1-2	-	CASSRGPGGFYGYTF	TGTGCCAGCAGCCGGGGGCCCGGGGGTTTCTATGGCTACACCTTC
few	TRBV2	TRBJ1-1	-	CASSERRGAFF	TGTGCCAGCAGTGAACGTAGAGGAGCTTTCTTT
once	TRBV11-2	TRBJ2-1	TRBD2	CASSLLAGVYNEQFF	TGTGCCAGCAGCCTACTAGCGGGGGTTTACAATGAGCAGTTCTTC
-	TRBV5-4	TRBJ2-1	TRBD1	CASSSGQGGYYNEQFF	TGTGCCAGCAGCTCGGGACAGGGGGGTTACTACAATGAGCAGTTCTTC
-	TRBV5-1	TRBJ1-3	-	CASSLVQGSGNTIYF	TGCGCCAGCAGCTTGGTGCAGGGCTCTGGAAACACCATATATTTT
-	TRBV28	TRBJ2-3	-	CASSLFRPSSDRCTDTQYF	TGTGCCAGCAGTTTGTTTCGGCCGAGCAGCGATCGGTGCACAGATACGCAGTATTTT
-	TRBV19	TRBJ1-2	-	CATSRGGPSLYGYTF	TGTGCCACGTCCAGGGGCGGACCGTCTCTCTATGGCTACACCTTC
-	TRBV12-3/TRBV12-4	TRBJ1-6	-	CASSLVRSPLHF	TGTGCCAGCAGTTTAGTCAGATCACCCCTCCACTTT
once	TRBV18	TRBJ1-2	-	CASSPLAPGMANYGYTF	TGTGCCAGCTCACCACTCGCACCAGGGATGGCGAACTATGGCTACACCTTC
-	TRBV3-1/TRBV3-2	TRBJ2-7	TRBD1	CASSPGTGAYEQYF	TGTGCCAGCAGCCCCGGGACAGGGGCCTACGAGCAGTACTTC
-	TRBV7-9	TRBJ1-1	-	CASKLTQNTEAFF	TGTGCCAGCAAACTAACACAAAACACTGAAGCTTTCTTT
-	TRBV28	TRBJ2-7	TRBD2	CASTDSGRAGYEQYF	TGTGCCAGCACCGATAGCGGGAGGGCCGGCTACGAGCAGTACTTC
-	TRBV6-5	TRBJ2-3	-	CAGAGGTDTQYF	TGTGCCGGGGCGGGCGGCACAGATACGCAGTATTTT
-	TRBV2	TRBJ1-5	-	CASSEIRGGGNNQPQHF	TGTGCCAGCAGTGAAATTCGCGGGGGAGGTAACAATCAGCCCCAGCATTTT
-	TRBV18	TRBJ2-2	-	CASSPPNTGELFF	TGTGCCAGCTCACCTCCTAACACCGGGGAGCTGTTTTTT
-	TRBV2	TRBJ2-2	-	CASSVAGEKGLFF	TGTGCCAGCAGTGTGGCAGGGGAAAAAGGGCTGTTTTTT
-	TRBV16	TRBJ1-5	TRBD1	CASSQLDRVSNQPQHF	TGTGCCAGCAGCCAACTCGACAGGGTTAGCAATCAGCCCCAGCATTTT
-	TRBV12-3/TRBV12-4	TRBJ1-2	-	CASSLRYLYGYTF	TGTGCCAGCAGTTTACGGTATCTCTATGGCTACACCTTC
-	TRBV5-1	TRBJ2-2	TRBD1	CASSLEGTGVTGELFF	TGCGCCAGCAGCTTGGAGGGGACAGGGGTCACCGGGGAGCTGTTTTTT
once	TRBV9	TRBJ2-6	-	CASSVNRGTGANVLTF	TGTGCCAGCAGCGTTAACCGGGGGACGGGGGCCAACGTCCTGACTTTC
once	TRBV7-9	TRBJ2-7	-	CASSLVGTGPYEQYF	TGTGCCAGCAGCTTAGTGGGGACGGGCCCCTACGAGCAGTACTTC
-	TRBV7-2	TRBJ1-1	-	CASSFKGVGTEAFF	TGTGCCAGCAGCTTTAAAGGGGTGGGCACTGAAGCTTTCTTT
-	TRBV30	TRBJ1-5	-	CAWRRRTGPQHF	TGTGCCTGGAGGCGGCGGACGGGGCCCCAGCATTTT
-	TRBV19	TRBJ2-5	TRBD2	CASSTPRRGETQYF	TGTGCCAGTAGTACCCCCAGGCGGGGGGAGACCCAGTACTTC
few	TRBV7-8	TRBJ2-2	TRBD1	CASSFDRGDTGELFF	TGTGCCAGCAGCTTCGACAGGGGGGACACCGGGGAGCTGTTTTTT
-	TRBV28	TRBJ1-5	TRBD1	CASRRAGGASNQPQHF	TGTGCCAGCAGGAGGGCAGGGGGCGCGAGCAATCAGCCCCAGCATTTT
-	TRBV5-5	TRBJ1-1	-	CASSLSETEAFF	TGTGCCAGCAGCTTGTCGGAAACTGAAGCTTTCTTT
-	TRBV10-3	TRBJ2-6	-	CAISESRDIGANVLTF	TGTGCCATCAGTGAGTCGAGGGACATTGGGGCCAACGTCCTGACTTTC
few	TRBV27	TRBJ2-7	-	CASSRTPAYEQYF	TGTGCCAGCAGTCGGACCCCAGCCTACGAGCAGTACTTC
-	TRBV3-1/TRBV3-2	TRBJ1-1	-	CASSQGQPNTEAFF	TGTGCCAGCAGCCAAGGGCAGCCAAACACTGAAGCTTTCTTT
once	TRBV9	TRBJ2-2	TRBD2	CASSVDGGTSQKLGELFF	TGTGCCAGCAGCGTAGATGGGGGGACTAGCCAAAAGCTTGGGGAGCTGTTTTTT
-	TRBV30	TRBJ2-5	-	CASDGGEETQYF	TGTGCCTCCGACGGGGGTGAAGAGACCCAGTACTTC
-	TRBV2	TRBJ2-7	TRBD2	CASKAGAYEQYF	TGTGCCAGCAAAGCGGGAGCCTACGAGCAGTACTTC
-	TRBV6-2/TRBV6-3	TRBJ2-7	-	CASSYQVPTYEQYF	TGTGCCAGCAGTTACCAGGTTCCTACCTACGAGCAGTACTTC
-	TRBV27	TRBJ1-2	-	CASSAASNYGYTF	TGTGCCAGCAGTGCGGCGAGTAACTATGGCTACACCTTC
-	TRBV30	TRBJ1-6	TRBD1	CAWSVPPDRGESPLHF	TGTGCCTGGAGTGTACCCCCAGACAGGGGAGAATCACCCCTCCACTTT
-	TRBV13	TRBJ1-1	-	CASSLDRANTEAFF	TGTGCCAGCAGCTTAGACAGGGCGAACACTGAAGCTTTCTTT
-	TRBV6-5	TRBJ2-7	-	CASSSIGKSSYEQYF	TGTGCCAGCAGTTCTATAGGGAAAAGCTCCTACGAGCAGTACTTC
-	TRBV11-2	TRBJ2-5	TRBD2	CASSLDMLAGVETQYF	TGTGCCAGCAGCTTAGATATGCTAGCGGGGGTCGAGACCCAGTACTTC
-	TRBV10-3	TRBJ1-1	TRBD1	CAIRLGQLNTEAFF	TGTGCCATCAGGCTGGGACAGTTGAACACTGAAGCTTTCTTT
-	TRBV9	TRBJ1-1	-	CASSVASYTVKDTEAFF	TGTGCCAGCAGCGTAGCTTCCTATACAGTGAAAGACACTGAAGCTTTCTTT
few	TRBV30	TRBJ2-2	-	CAWSVRRAGELFF	TGTGCCTGGAGTGTACGGAGGGCCGGGGAGCTGTTTTTT
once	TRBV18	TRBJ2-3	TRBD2	CASSPILAGVADTQYF	TGTGCCAGCTCACCTATTCTAGCGGGAGTAGCAGATACGCAGTATTTT
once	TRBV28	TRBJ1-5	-	CASIPGGGREQPQHF	TGTGCCAGCATCCCGGGCGGGGGGAGAGAACAGCCCCAGCATTTT
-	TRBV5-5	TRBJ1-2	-	CASSLENGPTPTF	TGTGCCAGCAGCTTGGAAAATGGTCCCACCCCCACCTTC
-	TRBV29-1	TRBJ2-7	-	CSVEVEGGGVEQYF	TGCAGCGTTGAAGTGGAGGGCGGAGGGGTGGAGCAGTACTTC
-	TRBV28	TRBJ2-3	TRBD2	CASSLGLAGGGLSTDTQYF	TGTGCCAGCAGTTTAGGCCTAGCGGGAGGAGGTTTGTCGACAGATACGCAGTATTTT
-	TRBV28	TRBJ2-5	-	CASSLGWGQETQYF	TGTGCCAGCAGTTTAGGGTGGGGCCAAGAGACCCAGTACTTC
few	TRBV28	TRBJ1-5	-	CASNSGVARSNQPQHF	TGTGCCAGCAATTCGGGGGTGGCTCGGAGCAATCAGCCCCAGCATTTT
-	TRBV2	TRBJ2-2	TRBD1	CASRTDRGGTGELFF	TGTGCCAGCAGAACCGACAGGGGTGGAACCGGGGAGCTGTTTTTT
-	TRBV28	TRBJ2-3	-	CASSLSAGYTDTQYF	TGTGCCAGCAGTTTATCGGCGGGTTACACAGATACGCAGTATTTT
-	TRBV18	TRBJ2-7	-	CASSPKQGGSYEQYF	TGTGCCAGCTCACCAAAGCAGGGAGGATCCTACGAGCAGTACTTC